This T cell receptor beta chain is drawn from a study of T-cell reconstitution after alpha-beta-depleted transplantation in children. Preparation of the TCRbeta library involved a method that used unique molecular identifiers. Each CDR3 protein gets one entry after TCRdb re-called the PCR reads with MiXCR. This repertoire shows approximately 590,000 distinct CDR3 sequences, 10% to 13% found once; its top ten account for 4%. Germline CDR1 and CDR2: SQVTM and ANQGSEA. CDR3 length: 13 residues. V shed 6 bases, J shed 5 bases, and the junction held 5 bases outside the gene matches. This clonotype was observed many times.

The material sequenced was PBMCs from the stem cell graft donor, taken from the stem cell graft. The clonotype was recovered from a human donor who donated a stem cell graft to a child with acute myeloid leukemia. The V call is TRBV29-1, the J call TRBJ2-5, with TRBD2 matching 11 bases. The CDR3 nucleotides are TGCAGCGTCGGAGCTAGCGGGAGGGAGACCCAGTACTTC. Protein sequence: CSVGASGRETQYF. The full variable domain, rest sourced from reference TRBV29-1 and TRBJ2-5, is SAVISQKPSRDICQRGTSLTIQCQVDSQVTMMFWYRQQPGQSLTLIATANQGSEATYESGFVIDKFPISRPNLTFSTLTVSNMSPEDSSIYLCSVGASGRETQYFGPGTRLLVL.